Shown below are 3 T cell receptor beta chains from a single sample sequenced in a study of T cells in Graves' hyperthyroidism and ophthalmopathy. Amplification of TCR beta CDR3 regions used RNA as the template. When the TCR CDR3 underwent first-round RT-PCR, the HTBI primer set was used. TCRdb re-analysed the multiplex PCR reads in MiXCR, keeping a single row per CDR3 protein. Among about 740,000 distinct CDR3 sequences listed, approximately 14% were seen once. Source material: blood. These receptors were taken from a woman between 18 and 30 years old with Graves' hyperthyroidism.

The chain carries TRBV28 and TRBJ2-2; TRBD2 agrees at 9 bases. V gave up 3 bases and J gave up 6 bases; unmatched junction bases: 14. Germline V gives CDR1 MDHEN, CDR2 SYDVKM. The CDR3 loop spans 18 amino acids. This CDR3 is CASSFLRGRALGPGELFF. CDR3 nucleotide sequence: TGTGCCAGCAGTTTCCTCCGCGGGAGGGCCCTTGGACCCGGGGAGCTGTTTTTT.

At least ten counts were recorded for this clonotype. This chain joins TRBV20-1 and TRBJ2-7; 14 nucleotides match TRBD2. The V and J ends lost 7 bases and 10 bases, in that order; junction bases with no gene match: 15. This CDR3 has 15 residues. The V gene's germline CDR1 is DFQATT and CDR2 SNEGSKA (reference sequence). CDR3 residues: CSGELAGLAGVEQYF. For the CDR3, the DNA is TGCAGTGGTGAACTCGCGGGACTAGCGGGAGTAGAACAGTACTTC.

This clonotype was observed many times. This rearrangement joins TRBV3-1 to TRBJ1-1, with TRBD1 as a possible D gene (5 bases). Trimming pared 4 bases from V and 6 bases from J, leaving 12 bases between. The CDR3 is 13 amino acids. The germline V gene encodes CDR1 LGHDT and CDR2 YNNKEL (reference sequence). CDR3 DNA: TGTGCCAGCAGCCCCATGGGGGATTCTGAAGCTTTCTTT. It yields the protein CASSPMGDSEAFF.